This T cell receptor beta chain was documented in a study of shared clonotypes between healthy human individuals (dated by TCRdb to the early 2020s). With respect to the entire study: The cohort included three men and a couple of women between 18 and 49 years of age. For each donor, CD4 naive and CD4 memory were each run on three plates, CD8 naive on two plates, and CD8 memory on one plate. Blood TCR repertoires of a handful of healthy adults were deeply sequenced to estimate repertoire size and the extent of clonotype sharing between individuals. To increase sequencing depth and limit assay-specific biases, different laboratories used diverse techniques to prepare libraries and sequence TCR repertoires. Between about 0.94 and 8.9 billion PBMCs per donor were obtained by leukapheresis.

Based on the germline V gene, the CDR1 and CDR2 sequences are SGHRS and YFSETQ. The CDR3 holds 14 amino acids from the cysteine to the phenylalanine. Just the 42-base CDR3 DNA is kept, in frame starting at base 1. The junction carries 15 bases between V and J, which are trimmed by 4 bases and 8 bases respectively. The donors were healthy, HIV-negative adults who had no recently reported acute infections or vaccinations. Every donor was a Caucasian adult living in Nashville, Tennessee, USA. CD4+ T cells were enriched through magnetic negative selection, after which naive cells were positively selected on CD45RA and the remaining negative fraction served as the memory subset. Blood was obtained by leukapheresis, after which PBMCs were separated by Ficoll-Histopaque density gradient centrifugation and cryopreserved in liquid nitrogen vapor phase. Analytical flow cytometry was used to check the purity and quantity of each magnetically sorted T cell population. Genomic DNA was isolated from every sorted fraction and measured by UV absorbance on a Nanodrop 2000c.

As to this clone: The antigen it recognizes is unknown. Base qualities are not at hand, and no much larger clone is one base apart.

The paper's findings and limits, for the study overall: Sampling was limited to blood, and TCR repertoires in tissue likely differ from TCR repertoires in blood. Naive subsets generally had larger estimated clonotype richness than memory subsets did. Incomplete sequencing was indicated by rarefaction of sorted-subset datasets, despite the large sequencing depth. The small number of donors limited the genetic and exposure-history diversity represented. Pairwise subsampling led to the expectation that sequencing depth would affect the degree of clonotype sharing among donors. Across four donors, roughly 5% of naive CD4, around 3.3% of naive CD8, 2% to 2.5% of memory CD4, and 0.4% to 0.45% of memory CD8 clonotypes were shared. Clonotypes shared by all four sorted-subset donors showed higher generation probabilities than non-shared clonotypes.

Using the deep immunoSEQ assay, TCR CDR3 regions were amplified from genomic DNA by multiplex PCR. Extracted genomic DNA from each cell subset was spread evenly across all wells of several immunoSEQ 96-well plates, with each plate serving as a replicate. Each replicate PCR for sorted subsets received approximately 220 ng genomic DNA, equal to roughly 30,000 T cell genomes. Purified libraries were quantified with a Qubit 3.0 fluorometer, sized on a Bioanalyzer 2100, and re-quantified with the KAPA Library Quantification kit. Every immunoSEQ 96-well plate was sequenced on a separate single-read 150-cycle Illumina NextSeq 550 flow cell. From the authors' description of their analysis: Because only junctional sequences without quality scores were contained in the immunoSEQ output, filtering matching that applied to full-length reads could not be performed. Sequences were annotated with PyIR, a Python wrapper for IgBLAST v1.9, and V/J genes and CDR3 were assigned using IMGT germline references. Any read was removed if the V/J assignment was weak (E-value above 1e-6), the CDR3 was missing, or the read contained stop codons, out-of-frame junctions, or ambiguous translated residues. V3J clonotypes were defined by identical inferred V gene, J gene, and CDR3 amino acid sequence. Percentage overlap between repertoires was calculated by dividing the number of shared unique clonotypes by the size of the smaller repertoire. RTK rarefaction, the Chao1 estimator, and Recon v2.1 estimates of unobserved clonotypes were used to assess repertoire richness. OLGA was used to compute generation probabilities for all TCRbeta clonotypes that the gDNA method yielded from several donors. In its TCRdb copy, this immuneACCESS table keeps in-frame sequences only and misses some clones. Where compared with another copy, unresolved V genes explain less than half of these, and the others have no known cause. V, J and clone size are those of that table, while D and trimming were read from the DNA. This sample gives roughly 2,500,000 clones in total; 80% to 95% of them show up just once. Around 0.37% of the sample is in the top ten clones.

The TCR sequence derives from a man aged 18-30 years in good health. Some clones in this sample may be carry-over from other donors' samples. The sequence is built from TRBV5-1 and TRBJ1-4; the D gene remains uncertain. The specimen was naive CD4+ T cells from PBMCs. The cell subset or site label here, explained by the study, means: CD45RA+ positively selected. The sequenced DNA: TGCGCCAGCAGCACCGGTGAGGTTACAGAAAAACTGTTTTTT. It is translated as CASSTGEVTEKLFF. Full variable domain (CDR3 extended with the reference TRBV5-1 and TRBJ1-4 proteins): KAGVTQTPRYLIKTRGQQVTLSCSPISGHRSVSWYQQTPGQGLQFLFEYFSETQRNKGNFPGRFSGRQFSNSRSEMNVSTLELGDSALYLCASSTGEVTEKLFFGSGTQLSVL.